Following are 5 T cell receptor beta chains from one sample sequenced in a study of blood T cell repertoires in COVID-19 (dated by TCRdb to 2019 to 2021). Receptor libraries were prepared by the immunoSEQ multiplex PCR assay. TCRdb limited this immuneACCESS table to in-frame rearrangements with V and J called. A share of clones is missing; checked studies link under half to unresolved V genes, and the rest is unexplained. This sample lists more than 200,000 clones; around 86% were detected once. 7% to 8.5% of the sample rests with the top ten. Sequencing used PBMCs or T cells enriched from blood (not recorded which). The receptors were sampled from a man aged 25-45 years in a cohort exposed to, infected with or recovered from COVID-19 (not recorded which).

The V call is TRBV25-1, the J call TRBJ1-6; D call uncertain. The V end was cut by 5 bases, the J end by 9 bases, with 14 bases between. CDR3 length: 14 amino acids. Germline-derived CDR1 and CDR2 are MGHDK and SYGVNS. The CDR3 coding sequence is TGTGCCAGCAGTAAGGATGGGAGTGGTTCACCCCTCCACTTT. Translation: CASSKDGSGSPLHF.

J is TRBJ2-3 and V is TRBV7-3; D possibly corresponds to TRBD2 (6 bases). In germline, CDR1 is SGHTA, CDR2 FQGTGA. CDR3 length: 15 amino acids. Trimming left V 2 bases short and J 0 bases short, with 9 bases between. The CDR3 nucleotides read TGTGCCAGCAGCTTATCAAGCGGGAGCACAGATACGCAGTATTTT. This sequence encodes CASSLSSGSTDTQYF. Supplemented by reference TRBV7-3 and TRBJ2-3, the full variable domain reads GAGVSQTPSNKVTEKGKYVELRCDPISGHTALYWYRQSLGQGPEFLIYFQGTGAADDSGLPNDRFFAVRPEGSVSTLKIQRTERGDSAVYLCASSLSSGSTDTQYFGPGTRLTVL.

This chain uses TRBV21-1 with TRBJ1-5. TRBV21-1 is labeled a pseudogene. CDR3 length: 18 amino acids. Here the CDR3 reads CASSKGGVMFYSNQPQHF. CDR3 in DNA: TGTGCCAGCAGCAAAGGGGGGGTGATGTTCTATAGCAATCAGCCCCAGCATTTT.

This clone was observed a single time. The chain is built from TRBV9 and TRBJ1-2; 9 positions match TRBD1. CDR1 SGDLS and CDR2 YYNGEE come from the germline V gene. V trimming: 4 bases; J trimming: 8 bases; junction bases outside the gene matches: 6. This CDR3 contains 13 residues. The CDR3 DNA is TGTGCCAGCAGCTCAGGGACAGGGAAGGGCTACACCTTC. Its protein product is CASSSGTGKGYTF.

This clone was detected once. The V and J genes are TRBV28 and TRBJ1-2, with TRBD1 identical over 10 bases. With V trimmed by 5 bases and J by 5 bases, 5 bases remained unmatched. Per the germline V gene, CDR1 is MDHEN and CDR2 is SYDVKM. The CDR3 loop spans 14 amino acids. CDR3 DNA sequence: TGTGCCAGCAGTGCCCCGGACAGGGGGTATGGCTACACCTTC. Residues: CASSAPDRGYGYTF.